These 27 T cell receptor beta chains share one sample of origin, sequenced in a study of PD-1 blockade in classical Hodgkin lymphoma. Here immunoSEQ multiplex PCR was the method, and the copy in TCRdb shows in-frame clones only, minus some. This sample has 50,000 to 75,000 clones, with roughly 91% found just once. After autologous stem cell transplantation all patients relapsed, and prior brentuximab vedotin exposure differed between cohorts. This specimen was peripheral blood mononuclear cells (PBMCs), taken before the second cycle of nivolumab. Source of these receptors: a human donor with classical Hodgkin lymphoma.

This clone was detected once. The chain's CDR3 is CASSLGTGNYGYTF. CDR3 DNA sequence: TGTGCCAGCAGCCTGGGGACAGGGAACTATGGCTACACCTTC. The rearrangement links TRBV9 to TRBJ1-2, with 9 nucleotides matching TRBD1. With V trimmed by 4 bases and J by 2 bases, 3 bases remained unmatched. CDR1 and CDR2 (germline): SGDLS, YYNGEE. This CDR3 comprises 14 residues.

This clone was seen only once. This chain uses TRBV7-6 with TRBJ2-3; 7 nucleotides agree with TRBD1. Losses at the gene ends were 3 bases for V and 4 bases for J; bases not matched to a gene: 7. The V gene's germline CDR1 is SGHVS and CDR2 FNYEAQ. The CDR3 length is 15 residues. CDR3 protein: CASSFSTGVPDTQYF. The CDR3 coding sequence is TGTGCCAGCAGCTTTTCTACAGGGGTTCCAGATACGCAGTATTTT.

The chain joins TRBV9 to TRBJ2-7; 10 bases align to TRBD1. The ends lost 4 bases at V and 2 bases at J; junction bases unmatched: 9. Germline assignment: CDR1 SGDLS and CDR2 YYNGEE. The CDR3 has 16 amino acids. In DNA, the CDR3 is TGTGCCAGCAGCTCGGACAGGGGGATTCGAGCCTACGAGCAGTACTTC. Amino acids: CASSSDRGIRAYEQYF.

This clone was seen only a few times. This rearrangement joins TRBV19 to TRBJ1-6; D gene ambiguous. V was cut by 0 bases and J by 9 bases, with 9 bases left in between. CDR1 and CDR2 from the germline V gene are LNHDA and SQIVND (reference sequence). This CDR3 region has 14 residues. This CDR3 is CASSIEVEGSPLHF. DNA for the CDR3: TGTGCCAGTAGTATAGAGGTCGAGGGTTCACCCCTCCACTTT.

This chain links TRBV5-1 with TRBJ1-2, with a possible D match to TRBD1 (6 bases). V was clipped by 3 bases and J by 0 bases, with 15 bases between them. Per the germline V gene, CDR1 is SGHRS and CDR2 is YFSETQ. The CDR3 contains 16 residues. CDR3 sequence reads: CASSWEQGPTNYGYTF. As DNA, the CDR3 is TGCGCCAGCAGCTGGGAACAGGGCCCCACTAACTATGGCTACACCTTC.

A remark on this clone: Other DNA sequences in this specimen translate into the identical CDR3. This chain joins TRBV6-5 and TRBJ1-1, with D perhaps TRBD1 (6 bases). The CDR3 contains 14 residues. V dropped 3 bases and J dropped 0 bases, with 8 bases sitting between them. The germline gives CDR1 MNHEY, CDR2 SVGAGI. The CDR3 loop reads CASSYGGVNTEAFF. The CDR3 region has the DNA TGTGCCAGCAGTTATGGGGGCGTGAACACTGAAGCTTTCTTT.

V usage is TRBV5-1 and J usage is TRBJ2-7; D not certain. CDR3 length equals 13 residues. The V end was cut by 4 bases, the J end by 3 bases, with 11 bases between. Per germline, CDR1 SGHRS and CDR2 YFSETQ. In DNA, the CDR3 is TGCGCCAGCAGCAATCTCCAGGACTACGAGCAGTACTTC. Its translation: CASSNLQDYEQYF.

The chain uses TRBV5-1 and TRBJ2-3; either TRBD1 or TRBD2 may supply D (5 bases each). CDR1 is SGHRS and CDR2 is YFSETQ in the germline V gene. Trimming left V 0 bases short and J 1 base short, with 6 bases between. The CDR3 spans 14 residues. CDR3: CASSLGGRTDTQYF. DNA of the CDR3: TGCGCCAGCAGCTTGGGGGGACGCACAGATACGCAGTATTTT.

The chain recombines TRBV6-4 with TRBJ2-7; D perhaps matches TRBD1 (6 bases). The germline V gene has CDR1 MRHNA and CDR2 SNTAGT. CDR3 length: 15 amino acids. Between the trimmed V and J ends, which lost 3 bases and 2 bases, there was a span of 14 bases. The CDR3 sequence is CASSEGQRLTYEQYF. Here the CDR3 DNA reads TGTGCCAGCAGTGAAGGACAGCGATTGACCTACGAGCAGTACTTC.

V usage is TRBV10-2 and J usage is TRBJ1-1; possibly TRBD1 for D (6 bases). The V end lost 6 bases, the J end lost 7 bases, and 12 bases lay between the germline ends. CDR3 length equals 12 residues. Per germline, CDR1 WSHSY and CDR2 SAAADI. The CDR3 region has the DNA TGCGCCAGCAGGGAGCAGGGGTTTGAAGCTTTCTTT. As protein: CASREQGFEAFF.

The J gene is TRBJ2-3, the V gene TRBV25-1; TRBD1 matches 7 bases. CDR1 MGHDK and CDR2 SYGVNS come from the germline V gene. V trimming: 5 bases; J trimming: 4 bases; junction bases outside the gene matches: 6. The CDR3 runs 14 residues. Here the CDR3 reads CASSFETGSDTQYF. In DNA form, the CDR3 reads TGTGCCAGCAGTTTTGAGACAGGGTCAGATACGCAGTATTTT.

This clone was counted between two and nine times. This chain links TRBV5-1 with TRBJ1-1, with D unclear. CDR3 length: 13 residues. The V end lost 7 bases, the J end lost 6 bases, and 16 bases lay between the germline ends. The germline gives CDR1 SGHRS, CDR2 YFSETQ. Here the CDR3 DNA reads TGCGCCAGCCAGGTGCGTAGTGGCTCTGAAGCTTTCTTT. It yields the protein CASQVRSGSEAFF.

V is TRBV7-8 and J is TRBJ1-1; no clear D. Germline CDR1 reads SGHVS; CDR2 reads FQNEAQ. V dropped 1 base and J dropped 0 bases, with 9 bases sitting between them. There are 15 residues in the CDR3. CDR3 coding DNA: TGTGCCAGCAGCTTAGTGACGACTATGAACACTGAAGCTTTCTTT. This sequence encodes CASSLVTTMNTEAFF.

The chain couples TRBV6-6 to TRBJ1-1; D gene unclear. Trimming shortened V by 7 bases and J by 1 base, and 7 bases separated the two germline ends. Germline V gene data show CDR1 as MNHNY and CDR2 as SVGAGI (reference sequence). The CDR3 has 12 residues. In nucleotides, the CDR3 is TGTGCCAGCATAAACGGGAACACTGAAGCTTTCTTT. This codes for CASINGNTEAFF.

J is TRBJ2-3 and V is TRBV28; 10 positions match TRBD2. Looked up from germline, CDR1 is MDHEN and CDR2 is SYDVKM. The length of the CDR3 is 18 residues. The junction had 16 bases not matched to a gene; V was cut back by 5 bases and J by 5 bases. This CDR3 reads CASSLRPQRGGLGDTQYF. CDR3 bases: TGTGCCAGCAGTCTCCGGCCCCAGCGGGGGGGCCTTGGAGATACGCAGTATTTT.

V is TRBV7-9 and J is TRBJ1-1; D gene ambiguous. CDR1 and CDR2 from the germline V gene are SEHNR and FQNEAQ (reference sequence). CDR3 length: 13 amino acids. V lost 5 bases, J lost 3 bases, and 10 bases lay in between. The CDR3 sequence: CASSRVADTEAFF. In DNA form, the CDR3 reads TGTGCCAGCAGCCGGGTGGCCGACACTGAAGCTTTCTTT.

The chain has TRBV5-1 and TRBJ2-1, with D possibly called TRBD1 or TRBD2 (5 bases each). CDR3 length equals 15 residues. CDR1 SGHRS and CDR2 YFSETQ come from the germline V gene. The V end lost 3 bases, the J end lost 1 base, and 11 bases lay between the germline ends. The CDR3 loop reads CASSWDVGSYNEQFF. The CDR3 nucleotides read TGCGCCAGCAGCTGGGACGTGGGGTCCTACAATGAGCAGTTCTTC.

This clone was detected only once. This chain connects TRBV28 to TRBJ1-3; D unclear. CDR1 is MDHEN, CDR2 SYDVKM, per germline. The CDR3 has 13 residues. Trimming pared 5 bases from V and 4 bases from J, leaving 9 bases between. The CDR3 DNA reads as TGTGCCAGCAGTGAAGTCACCGGAAACACCATATATTTT. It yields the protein CASSEVTGNTIYF.

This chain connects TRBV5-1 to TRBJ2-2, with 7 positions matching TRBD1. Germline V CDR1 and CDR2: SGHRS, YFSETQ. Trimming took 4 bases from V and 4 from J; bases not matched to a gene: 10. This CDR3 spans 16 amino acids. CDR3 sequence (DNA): TGCGCCAGCAGCCCCAATAGGGGGCTTGGCACCGGGGAGCTGTTTTTT. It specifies CASSPNRGLGTGELFF.

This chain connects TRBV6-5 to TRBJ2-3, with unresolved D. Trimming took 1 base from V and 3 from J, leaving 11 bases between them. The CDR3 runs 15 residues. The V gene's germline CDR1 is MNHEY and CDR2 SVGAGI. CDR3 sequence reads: CASSYFGTFTDTQYF. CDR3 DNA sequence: TGTGCCAGCAGTTACTTCGGCACCTTTACAGATACGCAGTATTTT.

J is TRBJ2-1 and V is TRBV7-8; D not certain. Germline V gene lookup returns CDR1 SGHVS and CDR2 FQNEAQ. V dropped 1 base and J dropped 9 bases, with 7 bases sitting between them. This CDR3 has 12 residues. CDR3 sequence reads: CASSLGVGEQFF. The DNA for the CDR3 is TGTGCCAGCAGCTTAGGTGTGGGTGAGCAGTTCTTC.

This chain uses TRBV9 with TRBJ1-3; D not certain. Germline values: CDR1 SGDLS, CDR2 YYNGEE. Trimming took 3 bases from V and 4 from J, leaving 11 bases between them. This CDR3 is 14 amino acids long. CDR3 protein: CASSASTTGNTIYF. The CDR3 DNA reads TGTGCCAGCAGCGCCTCTACGACCGGAAACACCATATATTTT.

This CDR3 reads CAWSEGTGSVEQYF. The DNA for the CDR3 is TGTGCCTGGAGCGAGGGGACAGGGTCAGTCGAGCAGTACTTC. The rearrangement joins TRBV30 to TRBJ2-7, with 9 positions matching TRBD1. V was clipped by 3 bases and J by 6 bases; unmatched bases: 9. Per germline, CDR1 GTSNPN and CDR2 SVGIG (reference sequence). The length of the CDR3 is 14 residues.

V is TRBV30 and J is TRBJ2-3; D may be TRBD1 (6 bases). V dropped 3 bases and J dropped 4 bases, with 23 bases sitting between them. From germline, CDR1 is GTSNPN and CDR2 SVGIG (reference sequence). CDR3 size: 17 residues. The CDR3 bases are TGTGCCTGGAGCAGGGGTTTTACCCCCGCTGGTGCAGATACGCAGTATTTT. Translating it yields CAWSRGFTPAGADTQYF.

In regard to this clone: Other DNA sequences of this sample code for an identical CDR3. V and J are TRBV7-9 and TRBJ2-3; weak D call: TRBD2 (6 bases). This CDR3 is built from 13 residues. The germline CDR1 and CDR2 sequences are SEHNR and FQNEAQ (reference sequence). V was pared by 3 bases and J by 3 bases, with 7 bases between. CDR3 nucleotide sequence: TGTGCCAGCAGCTTGAGCGGGACAGATACGCAGTATTTT. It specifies CASSLSGTDTQYF.

The CDR3 loop reads CASSPHSGLQETQYF. The CDR3 bases are TGTGCCAGCAGCCCACATTCCGGGCTGCAAGAGACCCAGTACTTC. The chain carries TRBV7-3 and TRBJ2-5; no definite D call. The V end was cut by 5 bases, the J end by 2 bases, with 15 bases between. Germline V lookup: CDR1 SGHTA, CDR2 FQGTGA. This CDR3 has 15 residues.

CDR3 region: CASSQTGTYSYNEQFF. The CDR3 region has the DNA TGTGCCAGCAGCCAAACAGGGACTTACAGCTACAATGAGCAGTTCTTC. The rearrangement links TRBV7-7 to TRBJ2-1; D may be TRBD1 or TRBD2 (6 bases each). Germline V gene data show CDR1 as SSHAT and CDR2 as FNYEAQ (reference sequence). CDR3 length: 16 residues. Trimming shortened V by 5 bases and J by 3 bases, and 17 bases separated the two germline ends.